Sequencing of this T cell receptor (beta chain) was carried out in a study of blood T cell repertoires in COVID-19. On the study more broadly: Sample material is recorded as cDNA or gDNA derived from T cells, B-cell-depleted T cells, or PBMCs.

Germline CDR1 is KGHSH and CDR2 is LQKENI. The ends lost 8 bases at V and 5 bases at J; junction bases unmatched: 6. This CDR3 has 13 amino acids. All recovered Cohort 3 donors got two negative PCRs, got clearance, or saw symptom resolution. Libraries were prepared by immunoSEQ multiplex PCR; TCRdb keeps only in-frame clonotypes and omits some of them. Of under 150,000 clones in the sample, around 83% are singletons; the top ten hold 15% to 20%. The J gene is TRBJ1-5, the V gene TRBV18; 7 bases fit TRBD1. The sequenced sample consisted of PBMCs or T cells enriched from blood (not recorded which). This TCR derives from a man aged 30-40 years who had recovered from COVID-19. CDR3 nucleotides: TGTGCCAGCACCTTCGACAGGGATCAGCCCCAGCATTTT. It specifies CASTFDRDQPQHF.